The present entry profiles one TCR beta chain with its context. Method: immunoSEQ multiplex PCR; TCRdb's copy keeps in-frame clones and lacks some. Of about 54,000 clones in the sample, nearly 96% were seen once. Trimming stripped 3 bases from V and 5 bases from J, with 14 bases between. Per germline, CDR1 MGHRA and CDR2 YSYEKL. The CDR3 has 15 residues. The data were obtained in a study of control samples from healthy donors and cancer patients. This chain connects TRBV4-1 to TRBJ1-5; tentatively, D is TRBD1 (6 bases). The material sequenced was blood. This sequence originates from a woman in her 30s in good health. This CDR3 reads CASSQLPNRDQPQHF. The CDR3 DNA follows: TGCGCCAGCAGCCAGCTCCCAAACAGGGATCAGCCCCAGCATTTT.